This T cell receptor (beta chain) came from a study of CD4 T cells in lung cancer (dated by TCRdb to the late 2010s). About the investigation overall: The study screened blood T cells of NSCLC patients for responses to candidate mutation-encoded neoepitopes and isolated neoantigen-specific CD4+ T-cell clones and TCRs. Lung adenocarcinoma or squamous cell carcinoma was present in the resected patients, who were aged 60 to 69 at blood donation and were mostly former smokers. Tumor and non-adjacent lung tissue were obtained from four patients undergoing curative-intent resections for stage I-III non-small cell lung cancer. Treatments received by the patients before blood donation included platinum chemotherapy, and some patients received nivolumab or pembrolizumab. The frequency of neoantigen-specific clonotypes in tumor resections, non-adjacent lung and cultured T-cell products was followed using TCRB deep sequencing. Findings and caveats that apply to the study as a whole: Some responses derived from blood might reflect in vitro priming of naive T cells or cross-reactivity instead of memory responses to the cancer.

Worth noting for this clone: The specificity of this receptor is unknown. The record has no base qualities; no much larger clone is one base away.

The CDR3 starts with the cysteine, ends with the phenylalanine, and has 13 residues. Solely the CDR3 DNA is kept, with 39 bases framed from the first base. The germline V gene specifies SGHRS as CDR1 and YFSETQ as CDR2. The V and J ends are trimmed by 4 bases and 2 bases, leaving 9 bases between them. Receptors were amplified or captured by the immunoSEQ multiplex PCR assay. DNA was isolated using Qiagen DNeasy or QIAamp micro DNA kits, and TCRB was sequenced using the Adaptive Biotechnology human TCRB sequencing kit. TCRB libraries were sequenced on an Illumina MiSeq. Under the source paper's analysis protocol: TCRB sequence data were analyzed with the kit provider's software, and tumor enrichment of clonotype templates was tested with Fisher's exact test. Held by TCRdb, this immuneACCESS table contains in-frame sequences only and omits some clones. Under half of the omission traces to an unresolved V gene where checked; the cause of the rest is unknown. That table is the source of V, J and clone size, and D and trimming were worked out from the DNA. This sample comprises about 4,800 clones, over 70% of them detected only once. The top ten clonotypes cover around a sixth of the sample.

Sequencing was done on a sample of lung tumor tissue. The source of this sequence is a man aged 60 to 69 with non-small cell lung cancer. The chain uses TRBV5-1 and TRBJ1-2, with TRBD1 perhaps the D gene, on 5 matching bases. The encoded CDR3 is CASSLQVNYGYTF. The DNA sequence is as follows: TGCGCCAGCAGCCTACAGGTGAACTATGGCTACACCTTC.